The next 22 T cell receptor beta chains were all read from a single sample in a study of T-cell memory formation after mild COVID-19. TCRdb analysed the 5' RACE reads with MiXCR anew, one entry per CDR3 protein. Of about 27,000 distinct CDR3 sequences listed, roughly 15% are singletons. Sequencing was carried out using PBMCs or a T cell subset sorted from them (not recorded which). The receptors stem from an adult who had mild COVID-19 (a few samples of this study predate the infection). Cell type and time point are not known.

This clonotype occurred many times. In nucleotides, the CDR3 is TGCAGTGCCAGAAGCGGCGTTACGCAGTATTTT. It yields the protein CSARSGVTQYF. The J gene is TRBJ2-3, the V gene TRBV20-1; D may be TRBD2 (5 bases). Trimming took off 6 bases at V and 8 bases at J, with 12 bases between the two ends. The CDR3 length is 11 residues. Germline CDR1 DFQATT, CDR2 SNEGSKA (reference sequence).

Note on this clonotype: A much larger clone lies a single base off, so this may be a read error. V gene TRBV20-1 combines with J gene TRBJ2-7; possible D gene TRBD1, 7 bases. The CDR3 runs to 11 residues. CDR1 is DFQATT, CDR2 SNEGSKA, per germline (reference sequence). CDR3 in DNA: TGCAGAGCTACGACAGGGAGGGAGCAGTACTTC. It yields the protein CRATTGREQYF.

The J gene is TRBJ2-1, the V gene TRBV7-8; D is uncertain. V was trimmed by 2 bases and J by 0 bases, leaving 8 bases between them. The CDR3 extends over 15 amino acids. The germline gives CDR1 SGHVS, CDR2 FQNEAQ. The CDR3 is CASSLFRSSYNEQFF. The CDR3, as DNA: TGTGCCAGCAGCTTATTCCGGAGCTCCTACAATGAGCAGTTCTTC.

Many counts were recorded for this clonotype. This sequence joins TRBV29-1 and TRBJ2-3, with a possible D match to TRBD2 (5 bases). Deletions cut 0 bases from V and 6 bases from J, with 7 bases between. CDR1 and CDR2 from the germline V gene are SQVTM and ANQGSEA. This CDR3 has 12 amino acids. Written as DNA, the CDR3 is TGCAGCGTTGAAGATTGGAGGGATACGCAGTATTTT. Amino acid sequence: CSVEDWRDTQYF.

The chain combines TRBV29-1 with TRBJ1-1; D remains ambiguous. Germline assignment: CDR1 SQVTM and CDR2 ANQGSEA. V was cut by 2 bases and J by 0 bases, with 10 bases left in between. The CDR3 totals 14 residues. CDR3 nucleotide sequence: TGCAGCGTTGAAAAGGGATTTATGAACACTGAAGCTTTCTTT. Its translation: CSVEKGFMNTEAFF.

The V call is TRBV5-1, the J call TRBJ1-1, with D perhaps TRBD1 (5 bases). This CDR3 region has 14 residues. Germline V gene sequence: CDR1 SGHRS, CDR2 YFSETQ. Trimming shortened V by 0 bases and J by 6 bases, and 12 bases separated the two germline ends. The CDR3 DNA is TGCGCCAGCAGCTTGGCAGGGAATGGTCCTGAAGCTTTCTTT. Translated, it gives CASSLAGNGPEAFF.

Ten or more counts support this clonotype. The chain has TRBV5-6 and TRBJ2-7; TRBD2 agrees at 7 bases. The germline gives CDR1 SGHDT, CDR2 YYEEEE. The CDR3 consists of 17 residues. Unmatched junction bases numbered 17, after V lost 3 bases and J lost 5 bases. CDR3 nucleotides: TGTGCCAGCAGCTGGATGACTAAGCGGAGGCGGGGGAACGAGCAGTACTTC. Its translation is CASSWMTKRRRGNEQYF. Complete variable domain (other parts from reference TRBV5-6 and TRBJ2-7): DAGVTQSPTHLIKTRGQQVTLRCSPKSGHDTVSWYQQALGQGPQFIFQYYEEEERQRGNFPDRFSGHQFPNYSSELNVNALLLGDSALYLCASSWMTKRRRGNEQYFGPGTRLTVT.

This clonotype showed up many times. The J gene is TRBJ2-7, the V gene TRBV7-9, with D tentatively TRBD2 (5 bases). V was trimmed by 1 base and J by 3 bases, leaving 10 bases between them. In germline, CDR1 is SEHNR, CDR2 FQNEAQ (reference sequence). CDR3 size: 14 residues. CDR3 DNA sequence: TGTGCCAGCAGCTTAGGTCGGGGTAGCTACGAGCAGTACTTC. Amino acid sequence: CASSLGRGSYEQYF.

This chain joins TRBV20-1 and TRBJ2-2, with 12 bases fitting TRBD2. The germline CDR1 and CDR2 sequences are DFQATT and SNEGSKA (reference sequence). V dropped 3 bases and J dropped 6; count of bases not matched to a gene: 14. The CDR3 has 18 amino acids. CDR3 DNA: TGCAGTGCTAGTTTTCTAGCGGGGGGGCCGGGTCTAGCCGGGGAGCTGTTTTTT. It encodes CSASFLAGGPGLAGELFF.

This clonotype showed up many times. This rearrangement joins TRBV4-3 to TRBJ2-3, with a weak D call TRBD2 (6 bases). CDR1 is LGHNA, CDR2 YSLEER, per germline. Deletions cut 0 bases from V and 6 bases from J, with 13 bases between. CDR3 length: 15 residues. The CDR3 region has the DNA TGCGCCAGCAGCCAAGAGTCGGGAGTTGGTGATACGCAGTATTTT. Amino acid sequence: CASSQESGVGDTQYF.

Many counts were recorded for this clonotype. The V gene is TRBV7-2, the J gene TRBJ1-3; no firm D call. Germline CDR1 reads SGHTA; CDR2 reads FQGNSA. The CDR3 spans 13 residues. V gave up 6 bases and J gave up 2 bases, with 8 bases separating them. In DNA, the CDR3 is TGTGCCAGCAGGGGGTGGGCTGGAAACACCATATATTTT. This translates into CASRGWAGNTIYF.

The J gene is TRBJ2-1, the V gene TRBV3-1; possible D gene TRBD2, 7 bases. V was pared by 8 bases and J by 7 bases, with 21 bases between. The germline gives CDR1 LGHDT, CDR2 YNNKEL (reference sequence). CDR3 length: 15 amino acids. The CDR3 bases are TGTGCCAGCCGAGACGGGGGGCTGGGGACTAATGAGCAGTTCTTC. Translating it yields CASRDGGLGTNEQFF.

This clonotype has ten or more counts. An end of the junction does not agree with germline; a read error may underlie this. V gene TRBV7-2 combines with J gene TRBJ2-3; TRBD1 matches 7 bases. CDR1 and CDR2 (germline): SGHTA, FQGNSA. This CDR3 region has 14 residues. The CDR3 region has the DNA TGTGCCAGCACCTTAGACAGGGTCGCAGATACGCAGTATTTT. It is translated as CASTLDRVADTQYF. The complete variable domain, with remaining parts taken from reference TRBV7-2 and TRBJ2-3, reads GAGVSQSPSNKVTEKGKDVELRCDPISGHTALYWYRQSLGQGLEFLIYFQGNSAPDKSGLPSDRFSAERTGGSVSTLTIQRTQQEDSAVYLCASTLDRVADTQYFGPGTRLTVL.

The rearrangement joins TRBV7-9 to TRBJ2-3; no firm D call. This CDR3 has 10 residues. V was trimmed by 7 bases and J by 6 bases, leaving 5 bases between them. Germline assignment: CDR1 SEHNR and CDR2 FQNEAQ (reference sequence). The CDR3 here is CASTRDTQYF. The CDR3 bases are TGTGCCAGCACTCGTGATACGCAGTATTTT.

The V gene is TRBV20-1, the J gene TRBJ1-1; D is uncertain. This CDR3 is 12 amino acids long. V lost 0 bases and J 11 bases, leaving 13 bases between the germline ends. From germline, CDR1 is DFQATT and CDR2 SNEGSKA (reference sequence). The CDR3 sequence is CSAREQTPWAFF. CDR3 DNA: TGCAGTGCTAGAGAACAGACCCCTTGGGCTTTCTTT.

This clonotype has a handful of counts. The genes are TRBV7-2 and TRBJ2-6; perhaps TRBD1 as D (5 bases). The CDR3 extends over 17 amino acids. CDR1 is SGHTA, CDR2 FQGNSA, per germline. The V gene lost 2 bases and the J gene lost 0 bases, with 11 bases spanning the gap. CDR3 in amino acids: CASSLTGANSGANVLTF. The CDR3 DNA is TGTGCCAGCAGCTTAACAGGAGCCAACTCTGGGGCCAACGTCCTGACTTTC. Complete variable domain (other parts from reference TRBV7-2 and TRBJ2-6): GAGVSQSPSNKVTEKGKDVELRCDPISGHTALYWYRQSLGQGLEFLIYFQGNSAPDKSGLPSDRFSAERTGGSVSTLTIQRTQQEDSAVYLCASSLTGANSGANVLTFGAGSRLTVL.

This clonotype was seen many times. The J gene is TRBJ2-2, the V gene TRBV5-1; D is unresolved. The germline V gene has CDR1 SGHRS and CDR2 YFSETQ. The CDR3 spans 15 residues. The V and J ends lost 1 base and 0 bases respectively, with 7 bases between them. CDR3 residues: CASSLSQTNTGELFF. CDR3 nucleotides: TGCGCCAGCAGCTTGTCCCAGACGAACACCGGGGAGCTGTTTTTT.

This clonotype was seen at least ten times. CDR3 DNA sequence: TGTGCCAGCAGTCTCCAACCCGGACAGGTTGAAGCTTTCTTT. Amino acids: CASSLQPGQVEAFF. The chain combines TRBV12-3 or TRBV12-4 with TRBJ1-1, with TRBD1 matching over 7 bases. This CDR3 comprises 14 residues. Trimming took 5 bases from V and 7 from J; bases not matched to a gene: 10.

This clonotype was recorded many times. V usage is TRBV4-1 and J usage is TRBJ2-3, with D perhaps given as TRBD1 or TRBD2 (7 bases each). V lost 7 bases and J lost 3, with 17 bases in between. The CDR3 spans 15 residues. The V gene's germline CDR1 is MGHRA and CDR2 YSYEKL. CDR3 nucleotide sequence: TGCGCCAGCAAGTCAGGGGGGACTATTACAGATACGCAGTATTTT. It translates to CASKSGGTITDTQYF.

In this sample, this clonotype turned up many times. Written as DNA, the CDR3 is TGTGCCAGCAGGGACACGGTAGGGGAAAAACTGTTTTTT. Translation: CASRDTVGEKLFF. The chain links TRBV12-3 or TRBV12-4 to TRBJ1-4; a weak D match, TRBD1 (5 bases). CDR3 size: 13 residues. V lost 6 bases and J lost 8, with 13 bases in between.

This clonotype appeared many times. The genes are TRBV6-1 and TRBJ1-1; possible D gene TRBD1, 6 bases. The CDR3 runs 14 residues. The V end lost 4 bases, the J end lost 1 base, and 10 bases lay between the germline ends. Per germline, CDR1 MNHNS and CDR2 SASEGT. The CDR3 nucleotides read TGTGCCAGCAGTGTGTTACAGGGGAACACTGAAGCTTTCTTT. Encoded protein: CASSVLQGNTEAFF.

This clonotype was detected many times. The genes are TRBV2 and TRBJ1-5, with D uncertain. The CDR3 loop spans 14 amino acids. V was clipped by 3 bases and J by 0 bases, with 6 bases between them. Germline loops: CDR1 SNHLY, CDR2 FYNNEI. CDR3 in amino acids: CASSDRPSNQPQHF. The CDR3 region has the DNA TGTGCCAGCAGTGATAGGCCTAGCAATCAGCCCCAGCATTTT.